This T cell receptor beta chain was sequenced for a study of blood T cell repertoires in COVID-19. Using immunoSEQ multiplex PCR, the repertoire was profiled, and TCRdb retains in-frame clones only, with some absent. The sample has more than 250,000 clones, roughly 85% seen once. Unmatched junction bases numbered 11, after V lost 3 bases and J lost 0 bases. The CDR3 has 18 amino acids. In germline, CDR1 is MNHEY, CDR2 SMNVEV (reference sequence). The receptor was derived from a woman aged 40 to 50 who had recovered from COVID-19. J is TRBJ2-3 and V is TRBV27; 8 bases are a match to TRBD2. Sequencing used PBMCs or T cells enriched from blood (not recorded which). The CDR3 coding sequence is TGTGCCAGCAGTTTGGAGGCTAGCGGGCACCCTAGCACAGATACGCAGTATTTT. Its protein is CASSLEASGHPSTDTQYF.